What follows describes a single TCR beta chain. What it binds is not known. Each CDR3 protein is one row after TCRdb ran MiXCR on the RACE reads. In the table there are about 61,000 distinct CDR3 sequences, around 6.6% of which are singletons. Time point specified: pre-sensitization, week 0. As for treatment: therapeutic diphenylcyclopropenone sensitization with weekly scalp DPC. The data originate from a study of human T cells and chemical hapten exposure. Study as a whole: Chiefly women, the patients showed alopecia areata, totalis or universalis.

Germline-derived CDR1 and CDR2 are SGDLS and YYNGEE. CDR3 length: 13 residues. V was pared by 3 bases and J by 4 bases, with 10 bases between. Broader study findings: Patch test score rose with PT1 expanded TCR count, significant at thresholds 8, 16 and 32, not 4. Donors had alopecia, so their immune response may differ from healthy people's. TCRs above 1 in 1000 frequency stayed constant with DPC sensitization.

The receptor was isolated from a woman aged 25-40 years with alopecia areata. Some clones in this sample may be carry-over from other donors' samples. The source material was whole blood, sampled in connection with sensitization to the hapten diphenylcyclopropenone (DPC). This chain connects TRBV9 to TRBJ2-5; D remains ambiguous. The CDR3 loop reads CASSATVGETQYF. DNA for the CDR3: TGTGCCAGCAGCGCAACGGTGGGAGAGACCCAGTACTTC.